These 22 T cell receptor beta chains were all obtained from the same sample, sequenced in a study of blood T cell repertoires in COVID-19. Sequencing used immunoSEQ multiplex PCR; TCRdb keeps in-frame clones, though not all of them. The sample consists of approximately 170,000 clones, around 82% of them appearing once. The sequencing sample was made of peripheral blood. The receptor source for this set is an older man with COVID-19, enrolled during active disease.

CDR3 nucleotides: TGCGCCAGCAGCCCGCGGTATGGCACTGAAGCTTTCTTT. Translating it yields CASSPRYGTEAFF. This chain uses TRBV5-1 with TRBJ1-1; D is uncertain. V lost 4 bases to trimming and J lost 4 bases, with 11 bases between them. This CDR3 contains 13 residues. CDR1 is SGHRS, CDR2 YFSETQ, per germline.

This clone was recorded once. Other DNA sequences in the sample encode the same CDR3. The V gene is TRBV7-2, the J gene TRBJ1-4; 7 bases are a match to TRBD1. This CDR3 has 15 amino acids. Germline loops: CDR1 SGHTA, CDR2 FQGNSA. The ends lost 3 bases at V and 1 base at J; junction bases unmatched: 2. CDR3 sequence (DNA): TGTGCCAGCAGCTTGAACAGGGGAACTAATGAAAAACTGTTTTTT. This translates into CASSLNRGTNEKLFF.

The chain carries TRBV9 and TRBJ1-3, with D hard to call. The CDR3 is 17 residues long. The V end lost 0 bases, the J end lost 4 bases, and 17 bases lay between the germline ends. Germline V gene sequence: CDR1 SGDLS, CDR2 YYNGEE. CDR3: CASSVAARAPGGNTIYF. The CDR3 nucleotides read TGTGCCAGCAGCGTAGCGGCGAGGGCCCCGGGGGGAAACACCATATATTTT. The whole variable domain, filled in from reference TRBV9 and TRBJ1-3, reads DSGVTQTPKHLITATGQRVTLRCSPRSGDLSVYWYQQSLDQGLQFLIQYYNGEERAKGNILERFSAQQFPDLHSELNLSSLELGDSALYFCASSVAARAPGGNTIYFGEGSWLTVV.

This chain joins TRBV7-2 and TRBJ2-2; 10 nucleotides agree with TRBD2. CDR3 length equals 15 residues. V shed 2 bases and J 7 bases; nucleotides not matched to a gene: 4. Germline values: CDR1 SGHTA, CDR2 FQGNSA. The CDR3 bases are TGTGCCAGCAGCTTATTGCTAGCGGGGGTCGGGGAGCTGTTTTTT. It yields the protein CASSLLLAGVGELFF.

The rearrangement uses TRBV5-1 and TRBJ1-2; 7 bases are a match to TRBD1. This CDR3 region has 13 residues. V shed 3 bases and J 10 bases; nucleotides not matched to a gene: 9. The germline V gene has CDR1 SGHRS and CDR2 YFSETQ. The CDR3 spells CASSSPDRTVYTF. As DNA, the CDR3 is TGCGCCAGCAGCTCACCGGACAGGACCGTCTACACCTTC.

This clone was detected a few times. The rearrangement links TRBV5-4 to TRBJ1-1, with D unclear. The V and J ends lost 2 bases and 0 bases respectively, with 8 bases between them. Germline loops: CDR1 SGHNT, CDR2 YYREEE (reference sequence). The CDR3 is 14 residues long. CDR3 nucleotides: TGTGCCAGCAGCTTCGACTGGGTGAACACTGAAGCTTTCTTT. Translation gives CASSFDWVNTEAFF.

Of note for this clone: This same CDR3 is encoded by further DNA sequences in the sample. The J gene is TRBJ2-1, the V gene TRBV5-1; TRBD1 might be the D (6 bases). Germline V gene sequence: CDR1 SGHRS, CDR2 YFSETQ. V shed 2 bases and J shed 4 bases, with 13 bases lying between them. The CDR3 is 15 residues long. CDR3 sequence: CASSFRDISYNEQFF. The CDR3 DNA reads TGCGCCAGCAGCTTCCGGGACATAAGTTACAATGAGCAGTTCTTC.

The chain's CDR3 is CASSVAIEQAHGYTF. The CDR3 coding sequence is TGTGCCAGCAGCGTAGCGATTGAACAGGCCCATGGCTACACCTTC. This chain connects TRBV9 to TRBJ1-2, with a tentative D call TRBD1 (5 bases). V lost 0 bases and J lost 6, with 15 bases in between. Germline CDR1 SGDLS, CDR2 YYNGEE. The CDR3 runs to 15 residues. The full variable domain, in which reference TRBV9 and TRBJ1-2 provide the parts outside the CDR3, is DSGVTQTPKHLITATGQRVTLRCSPRSGDLSVYWYQQSLDQGLQFLIQYYNGEERAKGNILERFSAQQFPDLHSELNLSSLELGDSALYFCASSVAIEQAHGYTFGSGTRLTVV.

J is TRBJ1-3 and V is TRBV9, with D possibly being TRBD1 (5 bases). The germline CDR1 and CDR2 sequences are SGDLS and YYNGEE. Trimming took 1 base from V and 0 from J, leaving 17 bases between them. The CDR3 totals 18 residues. This chain's CDR3 is CASSVSLAGGSSGNTIYF. The CDR3 DNA reads as TGTGCCAGCAGCGTAAGCCTTGCTGGGGGGAGCTCTGGAAACACCATATATTTT.

The genes are TRBV7-9 and TRBJ1-2; D may be TRBD1 (6 bases). This CDR3 comprises 14 residues. V lost 4 bases and J lost 6, with 15 bases in between. Looked up from germline, CDR1 is SEHNR and CDR2 is FQNEAQ (reference sequence). The CDR3 DNA reads as TGTGCCAGCAGCTCCGGGACAAGGAGAAATGGCTACACCTTC. This codes for CASSSGTRRNGYTF. The full variable domain, completed using reference TRBV7-9 and TRBJ1-2, is DTGVSQNPRHKITKRGQNVTFRCDPISEHNRLYWYRQTLGQGPEFLTYFQNEAQLEKSRLLSDRFSAERPKGSFSTLEIQRTEQGDSAMYLCASSSGTRRNGYTFGSGTRLTVV.

J is TRBJ2-3 and V is TRBV7-6; 7 nucleotides match TRBD2. The CDR3 sequence is 17 residues long. V lost 5 bases, J lost 3 bases, and 14 bases stayed unmatched. Germline V lookup: CDR1 SGHVS, CDR2 FNYEAQ. The DNA for the CDR3 is TGTGCCAGCAGCCCGTCATCGCGGGGGAGGACGACAGATACGCAGTATTTT. It translates to CASSPSSRGRTTDTQYF. Supplemented by reference TRBV7-6 and TRBJ2-3, the full variable domain reads GAGVSQSPRYKVTKRGQDVALRCDPISGHVSLYWYRQALGQGPEFLTYFNYEAQQDKSGLPNDRFSAERPEGSISTLTIQRTEQRDSAMYRCASSPSSRGRTTDTQYFGPGTRLTVL.

The chain links TRBV3-1 (or the pseudogene TRBV3-2) to TRBJ2-1; TRBD1 matches at 10 bases. The CDR3 length is 15 residues. V trimming: 4 bases; J trimming: 9 bases; junction bases outside the gene matches: 9. Germline assignment: CDR1 LGHDT and CDR2 YNNKEL (reference sequence). CDR3 sequence: CASSLVRDRGSEQFF. CDR3 in DNA: TGTGCCAGCAGCCTAGTCCGGGACAGGGGTTCTGAGCAGTTCTTC.

This clone has a handful of counts. The V gene is TRBV7-2, the J gene TRBJ2-5; a possible D gene is TRBD1 (6 bases). V was trimmed by 1 base and J by 2 bases, leaving 14 bases between them. The CDR3 length is 16 residues. Looked up from germline, CDR1 is SGHTA and CDR2 is FQGNSA. The CDR3 spells CASSLGGRGGQETQYF. The CDR3 region has the DNA TGTGCCAGCAGCTTAGGGGGCAGGGGTGGTCAAGAGACCCAGTACTTC.

The CDR3 sequence: CASSLARGAINEQFF. As DNA, the CDR3 is TGCGCCAGCAGCTTGGCCCGGGGGGCGATCAATGAGCAGTTCTTC. The chain recombines TRBV5-1 with TRBJ2-1; TRBD2 is a possible D gene (7 bases). The V end was cut by 0 bases, the J end by 6 bases, with 13 bases between. Germline-derived CDR1 and CDR2 are SGHRS and YFSETQ. The length of the CDR3 is 15 residues.

The chain combines TRBV5-6 with TRBJ1-1, with 8 bases fitting TRBD1. Trimming took 4 bases from V and 3 from J; bases not matched to a gene: 8. The CDR3 loop spans 15 amino acids. Germline CDR1 reads SGHDT; CDR2 reads YYEEEE. The CDR3 loop reads CASSPGTGWDTEAFF. CDR3 DNA sequence: TGTGCCAGCAGCCCCGGGACAGGATGGGACACTGAAGCTTTCTTT.

This chain uses TRBV6-6 with TRBJ2-5; TRBD1 agrees at 7 bases. V lost 2 bases to trimming and J lost 1 base; unmatched junction nucleotides: 7. CDR1 and CDR2 (germline): MNHNY, SVGAGI (reference sequence). The CDR3 sequence is 16 residues long. CDR3 amino acids: CASSYSDRVLQETQYF. Here the CDR3 DNA reads TGTGCCAGCAGTTACAGTGACAGGGTCCTCCAAGAGACCCAGTACTTC.

The table lists this clone with a count of one. V gene TRBV6-5 combines with J gene TRBJ1-3; no clear D gene. V was pared by 3 bases and J by 5 bases, with 11 bases between. The length of the CDR3 is 14 residues. Per germline, CDR1 MNHEY and CDR2 SVGAGI. CDR3 in amino acids: CASSYSGGRNTIYF. The CDR3 nucleotides are TGTGCCAGCAGTTATTCAGGAGGGAGAAACACCATATATTTT.

This clone was seen a handful of times. J is TRBJ1-2 and V is TRBV19; possible D gene TRBD1, 6 bases. V gave up 2 bases and J gave up 2 bases, with 12 bases separating them. Germline V gene lookup returns CDR1 LNHDA and CDR2 SQIVND (reference sequence). CDR3 length: 15 amino acids. CDR3 loop: CASSIPPQGNYGYTF. CDR3 sequence (DNA): TGTGCCAGTAGTATACCCCCGCAGGGGAACTATGGCTACACCTTC.

The gene calls are TRBV9 and TRBJ2-2; no clear D. The CDR3 is 13 residues long. V was pared by 2 bases and J by 6 bases, with 8 bases between. Germline CDR1 is SGDLS and CDR2 is YYNGEE. This chain's CDR3 is CASSVSPPGELFF. The CDR3 bases are TGTGCCAGCAGCGTCTCTCCCCCCGGGGAGCTGTTTTTT.

V is TRBV2 and J is TRBJ1-2, with a tentative D call TRBD1 (6 bases). Germline V gene lookup returns CDR1 SNHLY and CDR2 FYNNEI. The CDR3 extends over 14 amino acids. Trimming cost V 6 bases and J 3 bases, with 14 bases left between them. CDR3 region: CASRKDSNYYGYTF. CDR3 in DNA: TGTGCCAGCAGGAAGGACAGCAATTACTATGGCTACACCTTC.

The genes are TRBV7-3 and TRBJ2-5, with 8 bases that match TRBD1. Germline V gene data show CDR1 as SGHTA and CDR2 as FQGTGA. The CDR3 sequence is 13 residues long. After removal of 5 bases from V and 5 bases from J, the junction contained 4 bases not matched to a gene. The CDR3 protein is CASSVGQGETQYF. The CDR3 DNA follows: TGTGCCAGCAGCGTCGGACAGGGTGAGACCCAGTACTTC.

The V call is TRBV6-5, the J call TRBJ2-7; 9 bases align to TRBD1. Germline CDR1 MNHEY, CDR2 SVGAGI. The V and J ends lost 6 bases and 6 bases, in that order; junction bases with no gene match: 6. This CDR3 has 13 residues. As DNA, the CDR3 is TGTGCCAGCAGAGGGGGACAGGGTGCCGAGCAGTACTTC. This codes for CASRGGQGAEQYF.